This TCR beta chain was captured in a study of control samples from healthy donors and cancer patients. Some clones are missing from TCRdb's copy, which holds only in-frame ones; the method was immunoSEQ multiplex PCR. Of 75,000 to 90,000 clones in the sample, around 85% were seen once. Per germline, CDR1 KGHSH and CDR2 LQKENI. V lost 6 bases and J 1 base, leaving 9 bases between the germline ends. The CDR3 runs to 14 residues. The sample consisted of blood. The TCR comes from a woman between 40 and 55 years old in good health. This chain links TRBV18 with TRBJ2-2, with D uncertain. The DNA for the CDR3 is TGTGCCAGCTCCTGGGCTCAGAACACCGGGGAGCTGTTTTTT. Translating it yields CASSWAQNTGELFF.